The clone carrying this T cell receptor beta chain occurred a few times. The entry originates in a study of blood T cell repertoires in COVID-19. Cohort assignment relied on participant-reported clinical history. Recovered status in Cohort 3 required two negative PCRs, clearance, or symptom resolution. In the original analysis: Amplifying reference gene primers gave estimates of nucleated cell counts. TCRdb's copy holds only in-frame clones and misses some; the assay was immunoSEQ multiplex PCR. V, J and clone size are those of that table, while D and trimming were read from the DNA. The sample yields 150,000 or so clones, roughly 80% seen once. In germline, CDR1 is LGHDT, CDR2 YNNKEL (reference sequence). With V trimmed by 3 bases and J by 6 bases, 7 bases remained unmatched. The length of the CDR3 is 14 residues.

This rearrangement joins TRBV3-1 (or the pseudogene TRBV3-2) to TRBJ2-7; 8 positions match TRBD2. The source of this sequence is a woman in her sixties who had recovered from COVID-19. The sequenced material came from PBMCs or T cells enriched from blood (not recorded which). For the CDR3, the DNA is TGTGCCAGCAGCCACGGGACTAGGGCCCTCGAGCAGTACTTC. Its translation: CASSHGTRALEQYF.